This T cell receptor (beta chain) originates from a study of cytomegalovirus exposure and HLA in healthy donors. Looked up from germline, CDR1 is LNHDA and CDR2 is SQIVND (reference sequence). The length of the CDR3 is 19 residues. V shed 7 bases and J 6 bases; nucleotides not matched to a gene: 22. Profiled with immunoSEQ multiplex PCR; TCRdb holds only in-frame clones, not every one. The data contain 150,000 to 180,000 clones, approximately 86% of them singletons. This clonotype was sampled from a man younger than 30 in good health and CMV-seropositive. The chain couples TRBV19 to TRBJ2-1, with TRBD2 matching 9 bases. Material for sequencing was PBMCs. CDR3 in DNA: TGTGCCAGTACCCGATCGTCTAGTGGTAAAGCGGGAGGACTCAATGAGCAGTTCTTC. It encodes CASTRSSSGKAGGLNEQFF.